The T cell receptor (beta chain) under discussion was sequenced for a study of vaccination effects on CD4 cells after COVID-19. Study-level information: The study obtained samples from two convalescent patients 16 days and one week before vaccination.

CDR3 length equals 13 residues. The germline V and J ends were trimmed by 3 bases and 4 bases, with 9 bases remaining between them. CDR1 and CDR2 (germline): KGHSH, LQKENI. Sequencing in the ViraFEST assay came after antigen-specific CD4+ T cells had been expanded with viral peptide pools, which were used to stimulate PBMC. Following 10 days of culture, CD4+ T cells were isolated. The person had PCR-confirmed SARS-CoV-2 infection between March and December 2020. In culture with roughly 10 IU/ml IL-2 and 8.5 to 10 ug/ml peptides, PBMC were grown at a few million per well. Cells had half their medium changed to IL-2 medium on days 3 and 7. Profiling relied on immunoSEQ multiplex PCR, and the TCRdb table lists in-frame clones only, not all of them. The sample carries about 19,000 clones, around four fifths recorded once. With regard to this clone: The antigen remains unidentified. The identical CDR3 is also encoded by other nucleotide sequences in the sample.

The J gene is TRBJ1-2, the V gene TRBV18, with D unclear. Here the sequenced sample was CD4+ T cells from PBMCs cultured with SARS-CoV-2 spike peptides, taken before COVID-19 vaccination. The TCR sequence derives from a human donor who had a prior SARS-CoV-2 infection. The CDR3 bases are TGTGCCAGCTCACCTGGCAGGTCCTATGGCTACACCTTC. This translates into CASSPGRSYGYTF.